A selection of T cell receptor beta chains follows, all from one sample in a study of OX40 agonist ivuxolimab in advanced cancers. Repertoires were generated with immunoSEQ multiplex PCR, while TCRdb's copy carries only in-frame clones and drops some. The sample records about 110,000 clones, approximately 89% being singletons. Material: CD4+ or CD8+ T cells sorted from blood, obtained in a trial of the OX40 agonist ivuxolimab. All receptors derive from an adult with an advanced solid tumor such as melanoma, head and neck, liver or kidney cancer. Both conserved end residues are part of each CDR3. Each record gives: J gene, V gene, D gene, CDR3 protein, CDR3 DNA. D genes are given only for firm matches.

j_call: TRBJ1-2; v_call: TRBV6-6; d_call: -; cdr3_aa: CASSTPGGGAGYTF; cdr3_nt: TGTGCCAGCAGTACCCCTGGGGGGGGAGCTGGCTACACCTTC
j_call: TRBJ2-1; v_call: TRBV6-4; d_call: -; cdr3_aa: CASSADRVGEQFF; cdr3_nt: TGTGCCAGCAGTGCCGACCGAGTGGGTGAGCAGTTCTTC
j_call: TRBJ2-5; v_call: TRBV29-1; d_call: -; cdr3_aa: CSVKWQETQYF; cdr3_nt: TGCAGCGTTAAATGGCAAGAGACCCAGTACTTC
j_call: TRBJ2-1; v_call: TRBV15; d_call: TRBD2; cdr3_aa: CATSRVGRADYNEQFF; cdr3_nt: TGTGCCACCAGCAGAGTGGGGAGGGCCGACTACAATGAGCAGTTCTTC
j_call: TRBJ1-6; v_call: TRBV5-4; d_call: -; cdr3_aa: CASSQTSYNSPLHF; cdr3_nt: TGTGCCAGCAGCCAGACCTCCTATAATTCACCCCTCCACTTT
j_call: TRBJ2-3; v_call: TRBV4-2; d_call: TRBD2; cdr3_aa: CASSQDRRGRGFNTQYF; cdr3_nt: TGTGCCAGCAGCCAAGATCGTCGCGGGAGAGGGTTTAATACGCAGTATTTT
j_call: TRBJ2-2; v_call: TRBV5-5; d_call: -; cdr3_aa: CASSLEWNTGELFF; cdr3_nt: TGTGCCAGCAGCTTGGAGTGGAACACCGGGGAGCTGTTTTTT
j_call: TRBJ2-4; v_call: TRBV7-9; d_call: TRBD2; cdr3_aa: CASSLEREWRAKNIQYF; cdr3_nt: TGTGCCAGCAGCTTAGAGCGGGAGTGGAGGGCCAAAAACATTCAGTACTTC
j_call: TRBJ1-1; v_call: TRBV11-2; d_call: -; cdr3_aa: CASSLRTLPGAEAFF; cdr3_nt: TGTGCCAGCAGCCTAAGGACACTCCCAGGGGCTGAAGCTTTCTTT
j_call: TRBJ2-3; v_call: TRBV5-4; d_call: -; cdr3_aa: CASSLNTGGTDTQYF; cdr3_nt: TGTGCCAGCAGCTTGAACACGGGAGGCACAGATACGCAGTATTTT